Given below is one T cell receptor beta chain in context. Its antigen is undetermined. Germline loops: CDR1 MDHEN, CDR2 SYDVKM. The ends lost 8 bases at V and 5 bases at J; junction bases unmatched: 17. The CDR3 spans 16 residues. The sample belongs to a study of T cell responses to AZD1222 COVID-19 vaccine. Regarding the study as a whole: Just 6 or 7 AZD1222 recipients were seropositive at baseline.

Produced via immunoSEQ multiplex PCR; TCRdb's table is partial and in-frame only. The sample shows roughly 81,000 clones, approximately 88% of them seen only once. The source is an adult in good health. The specimen comprised peripheral blood, sampled on day 0 of AZD1222 vaccination. The J gene is TRBJ2-7, the V gene TRBV28; 8 bases are shared with TRBD1. This CDR3 reads CASAPGETGGIHEQYF. The CDR3 region has the DNA TGTGCCAGCGCCCCGGGGGAAACAGGGGGTATCCACGAGCAGTACTTC.